This TCR beta chain emerged from a study of shared clonotypes between healthy human individuals. As for the study in general: Those who served as donors were a couple of women and three men between the ages of 18 and 49. Study-level results: Genetic and exposure-history diversity was limited by the few donors. What naive subsets generally showed was a larger estimated richness than memory subsets showed.

For this clone: What it binds is unknown.

The authors' processing: Without quality scores, immunoSEQ junctional reads could not be filtered like full-length reads. Libraries were prepared by immunoSEQ multiplex PCR; TCRdb keeps only in-frame clonotypes and omits some of them. The V and J calls and clone size are taken from that table; D and trimming were inferred from the DNA. Counted here are over a million clones, 75% to 85% occurring once; the ten biggest clones make up 0.6% to 0.75%. V dropped 5 bases and J dropped 1 base, with 12 bases sitting between them. The CDR3 is 15 residues long. Germline CDR1 SGHAT, CDR2 FQNNGV. The source of this sequence is a man in his late teens or twenties in good health. Some clones in this sample may be carry-over from other donors' samples. The rearrangement joins TRBV11-2 to TRBJ2-1, with a tentative D call TRBD2 (6 bases). Specimen: memory CD4+ T cells from PBMCs. Stated subset: CD45RA-negative fraction. DNA of the CDR3: TGTGCCAGCAGCCCGGGAGTATTATCCTACAATGAGCAGTTCTTC. Amino acids: CASSPGVLSYNEQFF.